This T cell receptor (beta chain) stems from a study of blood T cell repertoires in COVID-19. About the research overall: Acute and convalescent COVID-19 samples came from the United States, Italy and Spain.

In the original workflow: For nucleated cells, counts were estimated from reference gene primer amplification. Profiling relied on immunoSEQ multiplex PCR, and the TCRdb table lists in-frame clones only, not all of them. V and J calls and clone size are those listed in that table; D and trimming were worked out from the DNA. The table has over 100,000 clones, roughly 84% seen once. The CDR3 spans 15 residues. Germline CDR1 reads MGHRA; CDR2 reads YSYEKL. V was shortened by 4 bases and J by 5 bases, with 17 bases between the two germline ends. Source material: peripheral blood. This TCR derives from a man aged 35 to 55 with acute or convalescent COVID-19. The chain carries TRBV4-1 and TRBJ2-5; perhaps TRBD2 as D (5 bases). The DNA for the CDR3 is TGCGCCAGCAGCCTACTCCGGGGTCTTGGGGAGACCCAGTACTTC. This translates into CASSLLRGLGETQYF.